This passage covers 3 T cell receptor beta chains from one sample sequenced in a study of cytomegalovirus exposure and HLA in healthy donors. The assay was immunoSEQ multiplex PCR, and TCRdb's table has in-frame clones only and misses some. The sample has 200,000 to 300,000 clones, 90% seen once. The sequenced material came from PBMCs. The source of these receptors is a young woman in good health and CMV-seronegative.

J is TRBJ2-3 and V is TRBV6-1, with TRBD2 matching 9 bases. Germline assignment: CDR1 MNHNS and CDR2 SASEGT. The CDR3 loop spans 15 amino acids. J was trimmed by 2 bases and V by 5 bases; bases with no gene match: 5. CDR3 in DNA: TGTGCCAGCAGTCCTCTAGCGGGATCCACAGATACGCAGTATTTT. The encoded protein is CASSPLAGSTDTQYF.

This clone was seen a handful of times. The chain is built from TRBV7-3 and TRBJ2-2; D might be TRBD1 (6 bases). V lost 4 bases, J lost 6 bases, and 9 bases lay in between. The CDR3 is made up of 13 amino acids. Germline loops: CDR1 SGHTA, CDR2 FQGTGA. The CDR3 DNA follows: TGTGCCAGCAGCTCAAAGGGGGCCGGGGAGCTGTTTTTT. Amino acid sequence: CASSSKGAGELFF.

The chain couples TRBV27 to TRBJ2-2; TRBD1 aligns across 8 bases. The V gene end was trimmed by 1 base and the J gene end by 4 bases; junction bases not matched to a gene: 8. CDR1 and CDR2 from the germline V gene are MNHEY and SMNVEV (reference sequence). This CDR3 has 17 residues. The CDR3 coding sequence is TGTGCCAGCAGTTTATTGGGCGGGACAGGTACCACCGGGGAGCTGTTTTTT. Residues: CASSLLGGTGTTGELFF.